Presented here are 4 T cell receptor beta chains from one specimen sequenced in a study of T cell responses to AZD1222 COVID-19 vaccine. Clones were read by immunoSEQ multiplex PCR, and TCRdb kept only the in-frame ones, dropping some. The sample records fewer than 90,000 clones, about nine tenths being singletons. This specimen was peripheral blood, taken on day 0 of AZD1222 vaccination. The receptors derive from an adult in good health.

The V gene is TRBV5-4, the J gene TRBJ2-1, with TRBD2 identical over 9 bases. CDR1 and CDR2 from the germline V gene are SGHNT and YYREEE (reference sequence). Germline trimming cut 4 bases from V and 6 bases from J; bases unmatched to any gene: 11. The CDR3 runs 16 residues. The CDR3 DNA sequence: TGTGCCAGCAGCGGCGGGGGGGGCTACGGGCTCAATGAGCAGTTCTTC. As protein: CASSGGGGYGLNEQFF.

This chain uses TRBV3-1 (or the pseudogene TRBV3-2) with TRBJ2-5; 9 bases match TRBD1. CDR3 length equals 16 residues. V lost 3 bases, J lost 1 base, and 6 bases stayed unmatched. The germline V gene encodes CDR1 LGHDT and CDR2 YNNKEL (reference sequence). Written as DNA, the CDR3 is TGTGCCAGCAGCCATCGTACAGGGGGCATCCAAGAGACCCAGTACTTC. As protein: CASSHRTGGIQETQYF.

This clone occurred a few times. V and J are TRBV16 and TRBJ1-2; TRBD1 agrees at 7 bases. CDR3 length: 13 residues. CDR1 KGHSY and CDR2 FQNENV come from the germline V gene. V trimming: 4 bases; J trimming: 3 bases; junction bases outside the gene matches: 2. CDR3 sequence: CASSPGQDYGYTF. In nucleotides, the CDR3 is TGTGCCAGCAGCCCCGGACAGGACTATGGCTACACCTTC.

The chain carries TRBV7-9 and TRBJ1-5; D perhaps matches TRBD1 (5 bases). From germline, CDR1 is SEHNR and CDR2 FQNEAQ (reference sequence). Trimming took 5 bases from V and 7 from J, leaving 15 bases between them. The CDR3 contains 14 residues. CDR3 protein: CASSRTLEEQPQHF. The CDR3 DNA sequence: TGTGCCAGCAGCAGGACATTGGAGGAACAGCCCCAGCATTTT.